The rows below give T cell receptor delta chains drawn from one sample of a study of Vδ1+ human thymocytes. TCRdb reprocessed the multiplex PCR reads using CATT. The sample lists more than 25,000 delta-chain clones; under 8.5% were seen once. Sample: Vdelta1+ gamma-delta thymocytes from the thymus. These receptors were collected from a girl in the first two years of life who had congenital heart surgery. Both conserved end residues are part of each CDR3. Fields, in order: clone size, V gene, D gene, J gene, CDR3 DNA, CDR3 protein. A D gene is named only where the DNA matches it firmly. Size is stated for part of the rows, as once, few or many counts, or as a class when the clone is expanded.

abundance: few
v_gene: TRDV1
d_gene: TRDD3
j_gene: TRDJ1
CDR3nt: TGTGCTCTTGGGGACAACGGGCCAATTGTTACTGGGGGAACCACCGATAAACTCATCTTT
CDR3aa: CALGDNGPIVTGGTTDKLIF

abundance: few
v_gene: TRDV1
d_gene: TRDD3
j_gene: TRDJ1
CDR3nt: TGTGCTCTTGGGGCCCGACGCTATACCCCGGTACTGGGGGATAGCGGGACCGATAAACTCATCTTT
CDR3aa: CALGARRYTPVLGDSGTDKLIF

abundance: NA
v_gene: TRDV1
d_gene: TRDD3
j_gene: TRDJ1
CDR3nt: TGTGCTCTTGGGGAGCTGCTCCTTCCTACGGCTGGGGGATACCGGCCTCAGTACACCGATAAACTCATCTTT
CDR3aa: CALGELLLPTAGGYRPQYTDKLIF

abundance: NA
v_gene: TRDV1
d_gene: NA
j_gene: TRDJ1
CDR3nt: TGTGCTCTTGGGGAACGGCCCCTACAAATCCGGGGGCGCTGCACCGATAAACTCATCTTT
CDR3aa: CALGERPLQIRGRCTDKLIF

abundance: few
v_gene: TRDV1
d_gene: TRDD3
j_gene: TRDJ1
CDR3nt: TGTGCTCTTGGGGAATCCCAATTCCTACGCACCTACTCTACTGGGGGAAGGGATAAACTCATCTTT
CDR3aa: CALGESQFLRTYSTGGRDKLIF

abundance: few
v_gene: TRDV1
d_gene: TRDD3
j_gene: TRDJ1
CDR3nt: TGTGCTCTTGGGGAACTTCCCATTTGGGGGAGAAACTGGGGGATTTACACCGATAAACTCATCTTT
CDR3aa: CALGELPIWGRNWGIYTDKLIF

abundance: few
v_gene: TRDV1
d_gene: TRDD3
j_gene: TRDJ1
CDR3nt: TGTGCTCTTGGGGAACTGAGCCTTCCTCAGCTGGGGGATACCCGGACCGATAAACTCATCTTT
CDR3aa: CALGELSLPQLGDTRTDKLIF

abundance: few
v_gene: TRDV1
d_gene: TRDD3
j_gene: TRDJ1
CDR3nt: TGTGCTCTTGGGTTTTACTTGGGGGATAAAAGGCAGTCCACCGATAAACTCATCTTT
CDR3aa: CALGFYLGDKRQSTDKLIF

abundance: NA
v_gene: TRDV1
d_gene: TRDD3
j_gene: TRDJ1
CDR3nt: TGTGCTCTTGGGGAATGGGGGATCCCCGATAAACTCATCTTT
CDR3aa: CALGEWGIPDKLIF

abundance: NA
v_gene: TRDV1
d_gene: TRDD2
j_gene: TRDJ1
CDR3nt: TGTGCTCTTGGGGAACTACCGGAAAGATTCTGGCCTTCCTCTTCTCTTGGAACCGAGGTACTCATCTTT
CDR3aa: CALGELPERFWPSSSLGTEVLIF

abundance: NA
v_gene: TRDV1
d_gene: TRDD3
j_gene: TRDJ1
CDR3nt: TGTGCTCTTGGGTTCCCGGCGGCTGGGGGACCCCTCGATAAACTCATCTTT
CDR3aa: CALGFPAAGGPLDKLIF

abundance: few
v_gene: TRDV1
d_gene: NA
j_gene: TRDJ1
CDR3nt: TGTGCTCTTGGGGAGTCGCTCCCCCCGGTTCCGGGGATGGGGGATAAACTCATCTTT
CDR3aa: CALGESLPPVPGMGDKLIF

abundance: NA
v_gene: TRDV1
d_gene: TRDD3
j_gene: TRDJ1
CDR3nt: TGTGCTCTTGGGGAAGCCACGCGGGGATATTCGTACACCGATAAACTCATCTTT
CDR3aa: CALGEATRGYSYTDKLIF

abundance: few
v_gene: TRDV1
d_gene: TRDD3
j_gene: TRDJ1
CDR3nt: TGTGCTCTTGGGGAAGCTCTTCCGAGTCGTTTAACTGGGGGATATGCATTCATCTTT
CDR3aa: CALGEALPSRLTGGYAFIF

abundance: few
v_gene: TRDV1
d_gene: NA
j_gene: TRDJ1
CDR3nt: TGTGCTCTTGGGGTGAGACGTCTACGCTTCGGGGCTCCCGATAAACTCATCTTT
CDR3aa: CALGVRRLRFGAPDKLIF

abundance: few
v_gene: TRDV1
d_gene: TRDD3
j_gene: TRDJ1
CDR3nt: TGTGCTCTTGGGGACATTAGTACTGGGGGATACCCAGTACAGTACACCGATAAACTCATCTTT
CDR3aa: CALGDISTGGYPVQYTDKLIF

abundance: NA
v_gene: TRDV1
d_gene: NA
j_gene: TRDJ1
CDR3nt: TGTGCTCTTGGGGACCGACATGGTGGAACCCTCCATCCCACCGATAAACTCATCTTT
CDR3aa: CALGDRHGGTLHPTDKLIF

abundance: NA
v_gene: TRDV2
d_gene: NA
j_gene: TRDJ1
CDR3nt: TGTGCCTGTGGCACCGATCCGGGGTACACCGATAAACTCATCTTT
CDR3aa: CACGTDPGYTDKLIF

abundance: NA
v_gene: TRDV1
d_gene: NA
j_gene: TRDJ1
CDR3nt: TGTGCTCTTGGGGAAGCCCCTTCCTACGGCTGGGGGACCGTAGGAACCGATAAACTCATCTTT
CDR3aa: CALGEAPSYGWGTVGTDKLIF

abundance: few
v_gene: TRDV2
d_gene: NA
j_gene: TRDJ1
CDR3nt: TGTGCCTGTGACACCTGGGGGGGGCCCGATAAACTCATCTTT
CDR3aa: CACDTWGGPDKLIF

abundance: NA
v_gene: TRDV1
d_gene: NA
j_gene: TRDJ1
CDR3nt: TGTGCTCTTGGGAAGGCGGGCTATAAACTCATCTTT
CDR3aa: CALGKAGYKLIF

abundance: NA
v_gene: TRDV1
d_gene: NA
j_gene: TRDJ1
CDR3nt: TGTGCTCTTGGGAAAAACTGGGTAAACACCGATAAACTCATCTTT
CDR3aa: CALGKNWVNTDKLIF

abundance: few
v_gene: TRDV1
d_gene: TRDD3
j_gene: TRDJ1
CDR3nt: TGTGCTCTTGGGGAAGGTCTACGAAAGGGGGATCCCTACACCGATAAACTCATCTTT
CDR3aa: CALGEGLRKGDPYTDKLIF

abundance: NA
v_gene: TRDV1
d_gene: NA
j_gene: TRDJ1
CDR3nt: TGTGCTCTTGGGATCACCTTCCTGAACTGGGGGGAGGATAAACTCATCTTT
CDR3aa: CALGITFLNWGEDKLIF

abundance: NA
v_gene: TRDV1
d_gene: NA
j_gene: TRDJ1
CDR3nt: TGTGCTCTTGGGGACACGACGTACATTAGCGGCCTCATCTTT
CDR3aa: CALGDTTYISGLIF

abundance: NA
v_gene: TRDV1
d_gene: TRDD2
j_gene: TRDJ1
CDR3nt: TGTGCTCTTGGGGAAATCCACCCTTCCTACCCTACCCTGTACACCGATAAACTCATCTTT
CDR3aa: CALGEIHPSYPTLYTDKLIF

abundance: few
v_gene: TRDV1
d_gene: TRDD3
j_gene: TRDJ1
CDR3nt: TGTGCTCTTGGGTCCCGCCCCCCGTACTGGGGGATACTCATCTTT
CDR3aa: CALGSRPPYWGILIF

abundance: NA
v_gene: TRDV1
d_gene: TRDD3
j_gene: TRDJ1
CDR3nt: TGTGCTCTTGGGGAAAAAGGTCCGATGCAATACTGGGGGATACGCTCCACCGATAAACTCATCTTT
CDR3aa: CALGEKGPMQYWGIRSTDKLIF

abundance: few
v_gene: TRDV1
d_gene: TRDD2
j_gene: TRDJ1
CDR3nt: TGTGCTCTTGGGGAACGAGGTTCCTACCCTGGAACGGGGTACACCGATAAACTCATCTTT
CDR3aa: CALGERGSYPGTGYTDKLIF

abundance: NA
v_gene: TRDV1
d_gene: NA
j_gene: TRDJ1
CDR3nt: TGTGCTCTTGGGGAAGCTCGCCTACCCGTTGTGGGGGACACCGATAAACTCATCTTT
CDR3aa: CALGEARLPVVGDTDKLIF

abundance: few
v_gene: TRDV1
d_gene: NA
j_gene: TRDJ1
CDR3nt: TGTGCTCTTGGGGAGGCCTTCCTAGGATCCGGAGGACTGGGGATAGGGTGGTACACCAATAAACTCATCTTT
CDR3aa: CALGEAFLGSGGLGIGWYTNKLIF

abundance: NA
v_gene: TRDV2
d_gene: NA
j_gene: TRDJ1
CDR3nt: TGTGCCTGTGACACCGTGATGTACTGGAGGATTCAGAAAATAATAGCGAAGTACACCGATAATCTCATCTTT
CDR3aa: CACDTVMYWRIQKIIAKYTDNLIF

abundance: NA
v_gene: TRDV1
d_gene: TRDD3
j_gene: TRDJ1
CDR3nt: TGTGCTCTTGGGGACCGCATTCACCTACTTCGATTGGGGGATACGCGGGAAGCCGATAAACTCATCTTT
CDR3aa: CALGDRIHLLRLGDTREADKLIF

abundance: few
v_gene: TRDV1
d_gene: TRDD3
j_gene: TRDJ1
CDR3nt: TGTGCTCTTGGCTCCGACTGGGGGATAAATCACCTCCTCGCCGATAAACTCATCTTT
CDR3aa: CALGSDWGINHLLADKLIF

abundance: few
v_gene: TRDV1
d_gene: TRDD3
j_gene: TRDJ1
CDR3nt: TGTGCTCTTGGGGAACTGAGGCGGATGGGGGATCCAGATAAACTCATCTTT
CDR3aa: CALGELRRMGDPDKLIF

abundance: NA
v_gene: TRAV29/DV5
d_gene: NA
j_gene: TRDJ1
CDR3nt: TGTGCAGCAAACGAAATCCTCCCCGATAAACTCATCTTT
CDR3aa: CAANEILPDKLIF

abundance: NA
v_gene: TRDV1
d_gene: NA
j_gene: TRDJ1
CDR3nt: TGTGCTCTTGGGGAACTAACCCTAGCCCCCTGGGGAAGTTACACCGATAAACTCATCTTT
CDR3aa: CALGELTLAPWGSYTDKLIF

abundance: NA
v_gene: TRDV1
d_gene: TRDD2
j_gene: TRDJ1
CDR3nt: TGTGCTCTTGGGGACCTTTTCCTACGAGGGCTGGGAGCCCCCAGTAAACTCATCTTT
CDR3aa: CALGDLFLRGLGAPSKLIF

abundance: NA
v_gene: TRDV2
d_gene: TRDD3
j_gene: TRDJ1
CDR3nt: TGTGCCTGTGACACCCCGTACTGGGGGATCGAGTACACCGATAAACTCATCTTT
CDR3aa: CACDTPYWGIEYTDKLIF

abundance: few
v_gene: TRDV1
d_gene: TRDD3
j_gene: TRDJ1
CDR3nt: TGTGCTCTTGGGGAGCCCCGGTTCGGGGACTGGGGGAAACTCATCTTT
CDR3aa: CALGEPRFGDWGKLIF

abundance: NA
v_gene: TRDV1
d_gene: NA
j_gene: TRDJ1
CDR3nt: TGTGCTCTTGGGATCCCCTTTGGGGACGTGATTTACACCGATAAACTCACCTTT
CDR3aa: CALGIPFGDVIYTDKLTF

abundance: medium-sized
v_gene: TRDV2
d_gene: TRDD3
j_gene: TRDJ1
CDR3nt: TGTGCCTGTGACACCAACTATTTAACTGGGGAACAAACCGATAAACTCATCTTT
CDR3aa: CACDTNYLTGEQTDKLIF

abundance: few
v_gene: TRDV1
d_gene: NA
j_gene: TRDJ1
CDR3nt: TGTGCTCTTGGGGTATTACGGTGGGATAAACTCATCTTT
CDR3aa: CALGVLRWDKLIF

abundance: few
v_gene: TRDV1
d_gene: NA
j_gene: TRDJ1
CDR3nt: TGTGCTCTTGGGGATTTCCCTGGGGATCTGTACACCGATAAACTCATCTTT
CDR3aa: CALGDFPGDLYTDKLIF

abundance: few
v_gene: TRDV1
d_gene: TRDD3
j_gene: TRDJ1
CDR3nt: TGTGCTCTTGGGCCTTTAACCTGGGGGATCCAGTGCACCGATAAACTCATCTTT
CDR3aa: CALGPLTWGIQCTDKLIF

abundance: NA
v_gene: TRDV1
d_gene: NA
j_gene: TRDJ1
CDR3nt: TGTGCTCTTGGGGAACTTGAAGGGGTAGGTGTCCGCCAGGGACGAGGGCACACCGATAAACTCATCTTT
CDR3aa: CALGELEGVGVRQGRGHTDKLIF

abundance: few
v_gene: TRDV1
d_gene: TRDD3
j_gene: TRDJ1
CDR3nt: TGTGCTCTTGGGGAAGGCCCCCCTAGTACTGGGGGAAGGCATAAACTCATCTTT
CDR3aa: CALGEGPPSTGGRHKLIF

abundance: few
v_gene: TRDV1
d_gene: TRDD3
j_gene: TRDJ1
CDR3nt: TGTGCTCTTGGGGAAAGCCCTTCCTACGAAGACTGGGGGATACGCGGGGAATGGGTTAAACTCATCTTT
CDR3aa: CALGESPSYEDWGIRGEWVKLIF

abundance: medium-sized
v_gene: TRDV2
d_gene: NA
j_gene: TRDJ1
CDR3nt: TGTGCCTGTGACGCCACTCTCCGGATGTACACCGATAAACTCATCTTT
CDR3aa: CACDATLRMYTDKLIF

abundance: few
v_gene: TRDV1
d_gene: TRDD2
j_gene: TRDJ1
CDR3nt: TGTGCTCTTGGGGAACTCAGCCTTCCTACTTTTCTACTCTTCTGGCACACCGATAAACTCATCTTT
CDR3aa: CALGELSLPTFLLFWHTDKLIF

abundance: NA
v_gene: TRDV1
d_gene: TRDD3
j_gene: TRDJ1
CDR3nt: TGTGCTCTTGGGGAACCCTTCTTAAAGCCTCGAGTACTGGGGGAGGTCGATAAACTCATCTTT
CDR3aa: CALGEPFLKPRVLGEVDKLIF

abundance: medium-sized
v_gene: TRDV2
d_gene: TRDD3
j_gene: TRDJ2
CDR3nt: TGTGCCTGTGACGTACTGGGGGATACAGCACAACTCTTCTTT
CDR3aa: CACDVLGDTAQLFF

abundance: NA
v_gene: TRDV1
d_gene: NA
j_gene: TRDJ1
CDR3nt: TGTGCTCTTGGGGATCCTTCGTACTGGGCCATTTACACCGATAAACTCATCTTT
CDR3aa: CALGDPSYWAIYTDKLIF

abundance: NA
v_gene: TRDV1
d_gene: TRDD2
j_gene: TRDJ1
CDR3nt: TGTGCTCTTGGGGATGGAGGCCTTCCTACGGTTGGGGATGGGTACACCGATAAACTCATCTTT
CDR3aa: CALGDGGLPTVGDGYTDKLIF

abundance: few
v_gene: TRDV1
d_gene: NA
j_gene: TRDJ1
CDR3nt: TGTGCTCTTGGTGGTTTCGGGTGGTATGGGTACACCGATAAACTCATCTTT
CDR3aa: CALGGFGWYGYTDKLIF